This TCR beta chain was identified in a study of shared clonotypes between healthy human individuals (dated by TCRdb to 2020 to 2022). Turning to the overall study: The cohort comprised a couple of women and a few men aged 18 to 49 years. For each donor, CD4 naive and CD4 memory were each given three plates, CD8 naive was given two plates, and CD8 memory was given one plate. Blood TCR repertoires of five healthy adults were deeply sequenced to estimate repertoire size and the extent of clonotype sharing between individuals. Libraries were prepared and TCR repertoires were sequenced by different laboratories using diverse techniques, in order to increase sequencing depth and limit assay-specific biases. Between about 0.8 and 9 billion PBMCs per donor were obtained by leukapheresis.

Using the deep immunoSEQ assay, multiplex PCR amplified TCR CDR3 regions from genomic DNA. Extracted genomic DNA from each cell subset was distributed evenly across all wells of several immunoSEQ 96-well plates, and each plate was treated as a replicate. For sorted subsets, each replicate PCR was loaded with 150 to 250 ng genomic DNA, equivalent to roughly 30,000 T cell genomes. Purified libraries were measured with a Qubit 3.0 fluorometer, size-checked on a Bioanalyzer 2100, and measured again with the KAPA Library Quantification kit. Each immunoSEQ 96-well plate was sequenced on its own single-read 150-cycle Illumina NextSeq 550 flow cell. The paper's data handling went like this. Because the immunoSEQ output held only junctional sequences and lacked quality scores, the filtering could not match the filtering applied to full-length reads. To assign V/J genes and CDR3, sequences were annotated against IMGT germline references using PyIR, a Python wrapper for IgBLAST v1.9. Reads were filtered out if the reads had weak V/J assignments (E-value above 1e-6), no CDR3, stop codons, out-of-frame junctions, or ambiguous translated residues. V3J clonotypes were defined by identical inferred V gene, J gene, and CDR3 amino acid sequence. Percentage overlap between repertoires was calculated by dividing the number of shared unique clonotypes by the size of the smaller repertoire. Richness of each repertoire was evaluated using RTK rarefaction, the Chao1 estimator, and Recon v2.1 estimates of unobserved clonotypes. OLGA was used to compute generation probabilities for all TCRbeta clonotypes that the gDNA method yielded from a few donors. TCRdb mirrors the immuneACCESS table, restricted to in-frame sequences. Some clones are absent from its copies; in checked studies, under half trace to an unresolved V gene, and the reason for the others is unknown. V and J calls and clone size are as listed in that table; D and trimming were resolved from the DNA. The sample table holds about a million clones, of which about 72% were seen once. Together, the top ten hold about 0.89% of the sample.

This clone appeared a single time. Its antigen has not been determined. The input lacks base qualities; no much larger clone sits a single base away. Donors were healthy HIV-negative adults with no recently reported acute infections or vaccinations. All donors were Caucasian adults living in Nashville, Tennessee, USA. CD4+ T cells were enriched by magnetic negative selection, after which naive cells were positively selected on CD45RA and the negative fraction was taken as the memory subset. Blood was collected by leukapheresis, and PBMCs were isolated by Ficoll-Histopaque density gradient centrifugation and then cryopreserved in liquid nitrogen vapor phase. Analytical flow cytometry was used to check the purity and quantity of every magnetically sorted T cell population. Each sorted fraction had its genomic DNA isolated and then quantified by UV absorbance on a Nanodrop 2000c. What the authors observed across the whole study: Even with the large sequencing depth, rarefaction of the sorted-subset datasets indicated that sequencing was incomplete. Pairwise subsampling indicated that sequencing depth was expected to affect the degree of clonotype sharing among donors. Because the study included a small number of donors, the genetic and exposure-history diversity represented was limited. Naive subsets generally had larger estimated clonotype richness than memory subsets. Sampling was limited to blood, and TCR repertoires in tissue likely differ from TCR repertoires in blood. About 5% of naive CD4, around 3.6% of naive CD8, approximately 2% of memory CD4, and 0.4% of memory CD8 clonotypes were shared across a few donors. Compared with non-shared clonotypes, the clonotypes found in all four sorted-subset donors had higher generation probabilities.

Based on the germline V gene (reference sequence), the CDR1 and CDR2 sequences are LNHNV and YYDKDF. For this chain, trimming is 0 bases at the V end and 0 bases at the J end, and the number of junction bases without a gene match is 7. The CDR3 has 17 amino acids, counting the end cysteine and phenylalanine. Only the CDR3 portion is preserved as DNA: 51 bases, with reading frame beginning at the first base. The sample consisted of memory CD4+ T cells from PBMCs. The cell subset or site label on this specimen signifies: CD45RA-negative fraction. The chain is assembled from TRBV15 and TRBJ1-2, with 7 junctional bases fitting TRBD1. This clonotype was obtained from a man between 18 and 35 years old in good health. Some clones in this sample may be carry-over from other donors' samples. The CDR3 region reads CATSRDRGTGANYGYTF. In nucleotides, the sequence is TGTGCCACCAGCAGAGATCGGGGTACAGGGGCTAACTATGGCTACACCTTC.